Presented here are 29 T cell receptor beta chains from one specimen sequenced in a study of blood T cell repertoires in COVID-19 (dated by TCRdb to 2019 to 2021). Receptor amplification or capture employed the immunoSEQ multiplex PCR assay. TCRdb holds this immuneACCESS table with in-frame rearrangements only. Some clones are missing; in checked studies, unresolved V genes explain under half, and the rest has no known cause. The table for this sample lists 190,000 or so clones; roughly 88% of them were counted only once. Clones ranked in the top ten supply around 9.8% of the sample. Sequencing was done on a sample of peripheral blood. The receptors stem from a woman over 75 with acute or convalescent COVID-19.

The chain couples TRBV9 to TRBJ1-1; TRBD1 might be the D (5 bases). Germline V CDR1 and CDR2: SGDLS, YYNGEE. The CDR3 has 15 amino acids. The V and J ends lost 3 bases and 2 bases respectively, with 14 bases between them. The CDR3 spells CASSGGGTLNTEAFF. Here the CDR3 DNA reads TGTGCCAGCAGCGGAGGAGGGACCCTAAACACTGAAGCTTTCTTT.

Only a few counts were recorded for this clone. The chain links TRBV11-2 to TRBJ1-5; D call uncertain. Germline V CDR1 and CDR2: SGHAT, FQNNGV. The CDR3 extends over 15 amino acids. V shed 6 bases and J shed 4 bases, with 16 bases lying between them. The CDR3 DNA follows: TGTGCCAGCAGTCCCCGGGCGGGTCCGAATCAGCCCCAGCATTTT. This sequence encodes CASSPRAGPNQPQHF.

This CDR3 is CASSNRGTELDTQYF. CDR3 bases: TGTGCCAGCAGCAACAGGGGGACAGAATTAGATACGCAGTATTTT. The J gene is TRBJ2-3, the V gene TRBV28, with TRBD1 matching 8 bases. Trimming took 6 bases from V and 5 from J; bases not matched to a gene: 10. This CDR3 is built from 15 residues. The germline V gene has CDR1 MDHEN and CDR2 SYDVKM.

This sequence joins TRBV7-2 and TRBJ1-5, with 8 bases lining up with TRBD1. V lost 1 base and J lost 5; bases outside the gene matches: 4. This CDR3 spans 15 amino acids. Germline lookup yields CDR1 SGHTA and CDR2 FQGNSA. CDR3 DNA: TGTGCCAGCAGCTTAGGGCAGGGGGCCCATCAGCCCCAGCATTTT. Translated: CASSLGQGAHQPQHF.

The CDR3 spells CASSPGPGSSYEQYF. The CDR3 bases are TGCGCCAGCAGCCCCGGACCGGGGAGCTCCTACGAGCAGTACTTC. The chain combines TRBV5-1 with TRBJ2-7; TRBD2 might be the D (5 bases). Trimming shortened V by 4 bases and J by 0 bases, and 14 bases separated the two germline ends. The CDR3 extends over 15 amino acids. In germline, CDR1 is SGHRS, CDR2 YFSETQ.

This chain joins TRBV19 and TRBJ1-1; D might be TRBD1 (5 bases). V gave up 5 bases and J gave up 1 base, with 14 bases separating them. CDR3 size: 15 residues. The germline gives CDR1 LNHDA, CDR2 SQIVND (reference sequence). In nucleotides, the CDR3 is TGTGCCAGTAGTGCACCCCCAACAGGGAACACTGAAGCTTTCTTT. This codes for CASSAPPTGNTEAFF.

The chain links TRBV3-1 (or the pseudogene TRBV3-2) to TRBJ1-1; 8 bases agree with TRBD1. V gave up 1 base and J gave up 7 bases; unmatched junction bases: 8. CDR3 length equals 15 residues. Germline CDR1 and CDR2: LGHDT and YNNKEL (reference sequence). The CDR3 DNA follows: TGTGCCAGCAGCCAAGGGACAGGGCGGGGAAGTGAAGCTTTCTTT. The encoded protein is CASSQGTGRGSEAFF.

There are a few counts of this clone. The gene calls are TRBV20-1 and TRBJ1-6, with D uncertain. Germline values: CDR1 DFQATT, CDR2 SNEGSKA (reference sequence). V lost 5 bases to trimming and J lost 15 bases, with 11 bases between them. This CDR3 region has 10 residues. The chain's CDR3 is CSALLEVLHF. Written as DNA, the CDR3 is TGCAGTGCTCTCCTTGAGGTCCTCCACTTT.

The CDR3 loop reads CASSRSTGVADTQYF. The CDR3 DNA sequence: TGTGCCAGCAGTCGATCGACAGGGGTAGCAGATACGCAGTATTTT. V usage is TRBV6-6 and J usage is TRBJ2-3, with TRBD1 matching 8 bases. The junction had 8 bases not matched to a gene; V was cut back by 5 bases and J by 4 bases. The CDR3 sequence is 15 residues long. Germline V gene data show CDR1 as MNHNY and CDR2 as SVGAGI (reference sequence).

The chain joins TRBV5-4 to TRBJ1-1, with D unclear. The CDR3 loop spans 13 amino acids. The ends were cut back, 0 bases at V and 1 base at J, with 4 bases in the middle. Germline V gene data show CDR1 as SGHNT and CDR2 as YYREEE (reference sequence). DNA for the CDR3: TGTGCCAGCAGCTTGGCGGGGAACACTGAAGCTTTCTTT. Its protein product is CASSLAGNTEAFF.

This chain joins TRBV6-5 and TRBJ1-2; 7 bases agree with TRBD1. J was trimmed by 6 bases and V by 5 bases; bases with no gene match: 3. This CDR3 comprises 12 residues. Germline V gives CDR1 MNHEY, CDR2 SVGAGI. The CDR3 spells CASSRDSHGYTF. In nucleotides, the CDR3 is TGTGCCAGCAGTCGGGACAGCCATGGCTACACCTTC.

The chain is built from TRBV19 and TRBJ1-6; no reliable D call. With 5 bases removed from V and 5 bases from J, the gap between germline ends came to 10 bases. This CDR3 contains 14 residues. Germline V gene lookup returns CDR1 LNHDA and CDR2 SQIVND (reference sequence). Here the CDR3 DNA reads TGTGCCAGTAGTGTTCGAAGAGATAATTCACCCCTCCACTTT. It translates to CASSVRRDNSPLHF.

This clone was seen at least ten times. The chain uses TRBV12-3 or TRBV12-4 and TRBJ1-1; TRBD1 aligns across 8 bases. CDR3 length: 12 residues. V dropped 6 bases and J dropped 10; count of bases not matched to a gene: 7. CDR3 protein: CASRATGVRAFF. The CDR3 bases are TGTGCCAGCAGAGCGACAGGGGTACGAGCTTTCTTT.

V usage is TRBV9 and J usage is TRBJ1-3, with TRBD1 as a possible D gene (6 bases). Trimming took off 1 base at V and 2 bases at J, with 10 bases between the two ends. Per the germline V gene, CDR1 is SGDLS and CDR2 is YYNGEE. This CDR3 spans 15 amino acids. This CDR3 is CASSVYPGAGNTIYF. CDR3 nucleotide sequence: TGTGCCAGCAGCGTATATCCAGGGGCTGGAAACACCATATATTTT.

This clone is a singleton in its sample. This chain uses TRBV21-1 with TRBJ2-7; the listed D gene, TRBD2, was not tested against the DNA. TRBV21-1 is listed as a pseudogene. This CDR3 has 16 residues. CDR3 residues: CASSKDGDSQVREQYF. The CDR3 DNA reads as TGTGCCAGCAGCAAAGATGGGGACTCCCAGGTTCGCGAGCAGTACTTC.

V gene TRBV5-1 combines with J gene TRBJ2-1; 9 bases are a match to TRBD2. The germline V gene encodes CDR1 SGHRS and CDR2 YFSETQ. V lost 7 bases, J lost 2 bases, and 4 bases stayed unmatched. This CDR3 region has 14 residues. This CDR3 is CASALAGAYNEQFF. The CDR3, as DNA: TGCGCCAGCGCGTTAGCGGGGGCCTACAATGAGCAGTTCTTC.

The chain's CDR3 is CASSLGASISTDTQYF. In nucleotides, the CDR3 is TGTGCCAGCAGCTTGGGGGCCTCCATATCCACAGATACGCAGTATTTT. The chain carries TRBV5-4 and TRBJ2-3; D unclear. The CDR3 loop spans 16 amino acids. Per germline, CDR1 SGHNT and CDR2 YYREEE (reference sequence). Trimming stripped 0 bases from V and 2 bases from J, with 13 bases between.

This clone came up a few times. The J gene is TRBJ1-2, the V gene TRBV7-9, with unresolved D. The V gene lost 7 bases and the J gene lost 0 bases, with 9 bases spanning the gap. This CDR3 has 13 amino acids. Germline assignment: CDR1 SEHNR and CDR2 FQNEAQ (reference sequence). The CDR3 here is CASKSESNYGYTF. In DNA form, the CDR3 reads TGTGCCAGCAAATCGGAGTCTAACTATGGCTACACCTTC.

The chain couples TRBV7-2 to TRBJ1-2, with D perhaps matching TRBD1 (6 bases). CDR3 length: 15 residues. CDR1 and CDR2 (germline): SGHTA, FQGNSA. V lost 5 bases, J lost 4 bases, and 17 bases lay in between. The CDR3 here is CASSPSPGDTYGYTF. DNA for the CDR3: TGTGCCAGCAGCCCGTCCCCCGGGGACACCTATGGCTACACCTTC.

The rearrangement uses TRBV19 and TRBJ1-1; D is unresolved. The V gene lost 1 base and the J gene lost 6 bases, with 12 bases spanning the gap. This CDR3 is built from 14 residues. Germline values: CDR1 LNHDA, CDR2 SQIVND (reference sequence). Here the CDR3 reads CASSIGPGWSEAFF. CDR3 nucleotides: TGTGCCAGTAGTATAGGCCCGGGTTGGTCTGAAGCTTTCTTT.

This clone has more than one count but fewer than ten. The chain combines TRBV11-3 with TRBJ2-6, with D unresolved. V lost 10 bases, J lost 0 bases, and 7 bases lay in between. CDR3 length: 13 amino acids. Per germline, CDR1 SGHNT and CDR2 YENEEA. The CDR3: CAIPSSGANVLTF. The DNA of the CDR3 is TGTGCCATCCCGTCCTCTGGGGCCAACGTCCTGACTTTC.

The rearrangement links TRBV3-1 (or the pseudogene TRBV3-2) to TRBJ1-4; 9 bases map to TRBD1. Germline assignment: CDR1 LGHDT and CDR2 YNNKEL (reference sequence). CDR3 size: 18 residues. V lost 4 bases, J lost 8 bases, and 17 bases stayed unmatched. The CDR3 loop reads CASSPPGQGERGGEKLFF. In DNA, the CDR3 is TGTGCCAGCAGCCCCCCGGGACAGGGAGAAAGAGGGGGGGAAAAACTGTTTTTT.

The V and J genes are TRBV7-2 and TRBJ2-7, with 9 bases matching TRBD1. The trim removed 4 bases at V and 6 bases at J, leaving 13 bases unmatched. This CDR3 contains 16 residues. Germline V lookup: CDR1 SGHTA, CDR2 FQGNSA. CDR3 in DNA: TGTGCCAGCAGCTCCCCCTTCGGGACAGGGACCTCCGAGCAGTACTTC. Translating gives CASSSPFGTGTSEQYF. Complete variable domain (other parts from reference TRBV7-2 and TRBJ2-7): GAGVSQSPSNKVTEKGKDVELRCDPISGHTALYWYRQSLGQGLEFLIYFQGNSAPDKSGLPSDRFSAERTGGSVSTLTIQRTQQEDSAVYLCASSSPFGTGTSEQYFGPGTRLTVT.

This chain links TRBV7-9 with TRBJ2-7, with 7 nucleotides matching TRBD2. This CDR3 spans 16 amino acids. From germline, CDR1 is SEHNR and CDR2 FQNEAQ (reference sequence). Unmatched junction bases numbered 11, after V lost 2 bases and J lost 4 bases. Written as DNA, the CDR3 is TGTGCCAGCAGCTTAACCTGGGGAGGGGATGGATACGAGCAGTACTTC. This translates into CASSLTWGGDGYEQYF.

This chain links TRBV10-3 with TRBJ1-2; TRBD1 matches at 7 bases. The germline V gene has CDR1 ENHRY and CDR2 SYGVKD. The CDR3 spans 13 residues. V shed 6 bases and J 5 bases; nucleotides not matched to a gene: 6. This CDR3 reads CAIREGAGYGYTF. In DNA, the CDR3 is TGTGCCATCAGGGAGGGGGCGGGGTATGGCTACACCTTC.

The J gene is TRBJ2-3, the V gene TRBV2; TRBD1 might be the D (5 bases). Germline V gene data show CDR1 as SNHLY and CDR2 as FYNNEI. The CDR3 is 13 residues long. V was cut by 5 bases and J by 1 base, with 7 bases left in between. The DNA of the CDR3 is TGTGCCAGCAGTTCCAGGGGCACAGATACGCAGTATTTT. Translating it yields CASSSRGTDTQYF. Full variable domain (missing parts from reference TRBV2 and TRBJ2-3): EPEVTQTPSHQVTQMGQEVILRCVPISNHLYFYWYRQILGQKVEFLVSFYNNEISEKSEIFDDQFSVERPDGSNFTLKIRSTKLEDSAMYFCASSSRGTDTQYFGPGTRLTVL.

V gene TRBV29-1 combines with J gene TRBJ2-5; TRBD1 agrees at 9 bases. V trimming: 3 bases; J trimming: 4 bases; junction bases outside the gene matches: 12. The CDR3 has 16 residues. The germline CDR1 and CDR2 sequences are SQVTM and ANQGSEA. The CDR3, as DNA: TGCAGCGTTGACCCCCTAAATACAGGGGGCCGAGAGACCCAGTACTTC. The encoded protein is CSVDPLNTGGRETQYF.

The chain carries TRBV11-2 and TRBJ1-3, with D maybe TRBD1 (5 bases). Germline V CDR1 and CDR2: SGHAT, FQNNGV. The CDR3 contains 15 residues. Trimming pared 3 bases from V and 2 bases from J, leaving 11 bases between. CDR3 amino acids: CASSFLTATGNTIYF. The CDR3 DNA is TGTGCCAGCAGCTTTCTGACAGCTACTGGAAACACCATATATTTT.

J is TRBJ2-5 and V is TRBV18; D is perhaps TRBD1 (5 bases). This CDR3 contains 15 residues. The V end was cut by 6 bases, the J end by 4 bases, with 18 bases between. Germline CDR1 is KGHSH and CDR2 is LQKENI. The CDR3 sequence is CASSRVSRHGETQYF. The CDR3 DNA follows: TGTGCCAGCTCCAGGGTTTCCCGGCATGGAGAGACCCAGTACTTC.